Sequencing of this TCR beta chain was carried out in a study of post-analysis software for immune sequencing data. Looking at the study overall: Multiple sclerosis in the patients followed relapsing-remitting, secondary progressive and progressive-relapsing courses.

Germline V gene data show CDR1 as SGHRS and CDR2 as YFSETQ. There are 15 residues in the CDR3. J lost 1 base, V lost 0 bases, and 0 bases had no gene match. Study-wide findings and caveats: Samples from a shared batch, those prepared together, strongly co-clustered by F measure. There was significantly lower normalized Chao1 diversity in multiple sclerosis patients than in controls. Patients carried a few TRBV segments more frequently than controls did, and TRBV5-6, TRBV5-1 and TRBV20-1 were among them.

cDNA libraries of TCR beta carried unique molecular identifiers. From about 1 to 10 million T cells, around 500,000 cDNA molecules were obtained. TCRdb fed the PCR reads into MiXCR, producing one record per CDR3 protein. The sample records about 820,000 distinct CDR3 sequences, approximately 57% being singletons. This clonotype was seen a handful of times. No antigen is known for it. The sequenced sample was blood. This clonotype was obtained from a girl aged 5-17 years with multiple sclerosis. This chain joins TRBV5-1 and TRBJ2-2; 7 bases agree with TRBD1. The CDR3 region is CASSLGDRNTGELFF. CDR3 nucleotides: TGCGCCAGCAGCTTGGGGGACAGGAACACCGGGGAGCTGTTTTTT.